Following are 22 T cell receptor beta chains from one sample sequenced in a study of technical replicates of blood from a handful of donors. TCRdb's copy holds only in-frame clones and misses some; the assay was immunoSEQ multiplex PCR. The sample shows about 50,000 clones, about 95% of them seen only once. Sequenced: PBMCs. The receptors stem from a human donor in good health. Some clones in this sample may be carry-over from other donors' samples.

The V call is TRBV19, the J call TRBJ2-7; 7 nucleotides line up with TRBD2. The CDR3 has 14 residues. CDR1 and CDR2 (germline): LNHDA, SQIVND (reference sequence). The J segment lost 2 bases and the V segment lost 2 bases, leaving 3 bases of the junction unmatched. The CDR3 DNA reads as TGTGCCAGTAGTATACGGGGGAGGGCCTACGAGCAGTACTTC. This codes for CASSIRGRAYEQYF.

The rearrangement links TRBV6-4 to TRBJ2-2; D gene ambiguous. Germline V gene sequence: CDR1 MRHNA, CDR2 SNTAGT. The V gene lost 0 bases and the J gene lost 3 bases, with 8 bases spanning the gap. The CDR3 length is 15 residues. The CDR3 region has the DNA TGTGCCAGCAGTGACTCGAGGTCAGACACCGGGGAGCTGTTTTTT. It codes for CASSDSRSDTGELFF.

This clone has a single count. This chain joins TRBV7-2 and TRBJ2-1, with D perhaps matching TRBD2 (7 bases). The CDR3 spans 17 residues. Looked up from germline, CDR1 is SGHTA and CDR2 is FQGNSA. V lost 1 base and J 6 bases, leaving 19 bases between the germline ends. Here the CDR3 DNA reads TGTGCCAGCAGCTTAGGGGGTGGGGGGGACACTCGCAATGAGCAGTTCTTC. As protein: CASSLGGGGDTRNEQFF. Complete variable domain (other parts from reference TRBV7-2 and TRBJ2-1): GAGVSQSPSNKVTEKGKDVELRCDPISGHTALYWYRQSLGQGLEFLIYFQGNSAPDKSGLPSDRFSAERTGGSVSTLTIQRTQQEDSAVYLCASSLGGGGDTRNEQFFGPGTRLTVL.

The CDR3 loop is CASSLTSGRYNEQFF. CDR3 nucleotide sequence: TGTGCCAGCAGTCTGACTAGCGGGAGATACAATGAGCAGTTCTTC. V gene TRBV6-1 combines with J gene TRBJ2-1; 12 nucleotides agree with TRBD2. Per the germline V gene, CDR1 is MNHNS and CDR2 is SASEGT. The V segment lost 5 bases and the J segment 4 bases; nucleotides outside the gene matches: 3. The CDR3 has 15 residues.

Remarks on this clone: This likely reflects a read error, since a far larger clone is one base away. In the same sample, other DNA sequences code for this CDR3. V usage is TRBV5-1 and J usage is TRBJ2-1; 7 bases line up with TRBD2. This CDR3 is 14 amino acids long. The trim removed 2 bases at V and 2 bases at J, leaving 1 base unmatched. Germline CDR1 reads SGHRS; CDR2 reads YFSETQ. This CDR3 reads CASSLSGAYNEQFF. CDR3 DNA sequence: TGCGCCAGCAGCTTAAGCGGGGCCTACAATGAGCAGTTCTTC. The entire variable domain, with the rest obtained from reference TRBV5-1 and TRBJ2-1, is as follows: KAGVTQTPRYLIKTRGQQVTLSCSPISGHRSVSWYQQTPGQGLQFLFEYFSETQRNKGNFPGRFSGRQFSNSRSEMNVSTLELGDSALYLCASSLSGAYNEQFFGPGTRLTVL.

The V and J genes are TRBV5-1 and TRBJ1-1; D uncertain. Germline-derived CDR1 and CDR2 are SGHRS and YFSETQ. CDR3 length equals 14 residues. V dropped 4 bases and J dropped 1 base, with 11 bases sitting between them. The CDR3 DNA is TGCGCCAGCAGCCCGACCAACAGGAACACTGAAGCTTTCTTT. Translation gives CASSPTNRNTEAFF.

This chain uses TRBV27 with TRBJ1-1; 8 bases line up with TRBD1. V shed 2 bases and J 7 bases; nucleotides not matched to a gene: 15. CDR1 is MNHEY and CDR2 is SMNVEV in the germline V gene (reference sequence). CDR3 size: 17 residues. Written as DNA, the CDR3 is TGTGCCAGCAGTTTAGGGTGGGGCAGGGGGCGAACAATTGAAGCTTTCTTT. Encoded protein: CASSLGWGRGRTIEAFF.

The J gene is TRBJ1-2, the V gene TRBV5-8; possibly TRBD1 for D (6 bases). Germline CDR1 SGHTS, CDR2 YDEGEE. This CDR3 contains 12 residues. Between the trimmed V and J ends, which lost 6 bases and 4 bases, there was a span of 10 bases. The CDR3 region is CASKVTGYGYTF. The CDR3 bases are TGTGCCAGCAAGGTGACAGGCTATGGCTACACCTTC.

The chain is built from TRBV6-1 and TRBJ2-7; 10 bases align to TRBD2. This CDR3 comprises 13 residues. The V gene end was trimmed by 9 bases and the J gene end by 4 bases; junction bases not matched to a gene: 6. Germline CDR1 reads MNHNS; CDR2 reads SASEGT. CDR3 bases: TGTGCCAGTGGACTAGCGGAAGAATACGAGCAGTACTTC. Amino acid sequence: CASGLAEEYEQYF.

The chain carries TRBV7-3 and TRBJ1-6; D is unclear. The germline V and J ends were trimmed by 4 bases and 1 base, with 11 bases remaining between them. CDR1 is SGHTA, CDR2 FQGTGA, per germline. The CDR3 consists of 16 residues. The CDR3 DNA is TGTGCCAGCAGCTCTCGTGGAGGGTCCTATAATTCACCCCTCCACTTT. Protein product: CASSSRGGSYNSPLHF.

This sequence joins TRBV30 and TRBJ2-7; 9 bases are shared with TRBD1. Trimming at V came to 1 base and at J to 4 bases, leaving 2 bases not matched to a gene. This CDR3 is 13 amino acids long. Germline CDR1 and CDR2: GTSNPN and SVGIG (reference sequence). In DNA form, the CDR3 reads TGTGCCTGGAGTGGGGACAGGGCATACGAGCAGTACTTC. Encoded protein: CAWSGDRAYEQYF.

The count of this clone is one. The J gene is TRBJ2-5, the V gene TRBV7-2, with TRBD2 identical over 7 bases. V shed 5 bases and J 1 base; nucleotides not matched to a gene: 4. Per the germline V gene, CDR1 is SGHTA and CDR2 is FQGNSA. The CDR3 consists of 14 residues. The CDR3 nucleotides read TGTGCCAGCAGCGAAATAGCGGGCCAAGAGACCCAGTACTTC. Its protein is CASSEIAGQETQYF.

The chain has TRBV9 and TRBJ1-6; D is possibly TRBD1 (6 bases). Trimming took 3 bases from V and 8 from J, leaving 15 bases between them. The CDR3 has 15 amino acids. Germline V gives CDR1 SGDLS, CDR2 YYNGEE. The CDR3 DNA reads TGTGCCAGCAGCGCCACAGGGAGGGATCATTCACCCCTCCACTTT. Amino acids: CASSATGRDHSPLHF.

V gene TRBV18 combines with J gene TRBJ2-7; 8 bases fit TRBD1. Looked up from germline, CDR1 is KGHSH and CDR2 is LQKENI. CDR3 size: 14 residues. Losses at the gene ends were 5 bases for V and 0 bases for J; bases not matched to a gene: 3. CDR3 coding DNA: TGTGCCAGCTCAGGGCAGGGGGCCTCCTACGAGCAGTACTTC. Encoded protein: CASSGQGASYEQYF.

The V call is TRBV5-1, the J call TRBJ1-2, with D possibly matching TRBD1 (5 bases). This CDR3 is built from 14 residues. V was trimmed by 0 bases and J by 1 base, leaving 7 bases between them. Germline-derived CDR1 and CDR2 are SGHRS and YFSETQ. The CDR3 spells CASSLDDSNYGYTF. CDR3 sequence (DNA): TGCGCCAGCAGCTTGGACGACAGTAACTATGGCTACACCTTC.

V is TRBV9 and J is TRBJ2-7; possibly TRBD1 for D (7 bases). The CDR3 is 14 residues long. CDR1 and CDR2 from the germline V gene are SGDLS and YYNGEE. V lost 3 bases, J lost 0 bases, and 10 bases lay in between. CDR3 loop: CASSGRDSSYEQYF. CDR3 coding DNA: TGTGCCAGCAGCGGGCGGGACAGCTCCTACGAGCAGTACTTC.

V gene TRBV15 combines with J gene TRBJ2-1, with 15 nucleotides matching TRBD2. The trim removed 2 bases at V and 7 bases at J, leaving 6 bases unmatched. CDR1 and CDR2 (germline): LNHNV, YYDKDF (reference sequence). The CDR3 consists of 17 residues. The CDR3, as DNA: TGTGCCACCAGCAGAACCGGTGGGACTAGCGGGAGGAATGAGCAGTTCTTC. Translated, it gives CATSRTGGTSGRNEQFF.

This clone was seen a single time. V is TRBV7-8 and J is TRBJ1-6; D is undetermined. The CDR3 is 16 amino acids. Trimming removed 1 base at V and 0 bases at J, with 7 bases between. The germline V gene has CDR1 SGHVS and CDR2 FQNEAQ. Here the CDR3 reads CASSLGHSSYNSPLHF. The CDR3 DNA reads as TGTGCCAGCAGCTTAGGACACAGCTCCTATAATTCACCCCTCCACTTT.

The chain uses TRBV2 and TRBJ1-1; D possibly corresponds to TRBD1 (5 bases). The CDR3 covers 14 residues. V was clipped by 1 base and J by 5 bases, with 11 bases between them. Germline V CDR1 and CDR2: SNHLY, FYNNEI. The CDR3 loop reads CASSEEWGVTEAFF. CDR3 nucleotides: TGTGCCAGCAGTGAAGAGTGGGGCGTTACTGAAGCTTTCTTT.

This clone was detected only once. This chain uses TRBV10-3 with TRBJ2-3; D is unresolved. Germline loops: CDR1 ENHRY, CDR2 SYGVKD. With 8 bases removed from V and 4 bases from J, the gap between germline ends came to 13 bases. The CDR3 runs to 13 residues. CDR3 coding DNA: TGTGCCATCGGTCCTCCGGTGGCAGATACGCAGTATTTT. Its protein product is CAIGPPVADTQYF.

The V call is TRBV27, the J call TRBJ2-7, with TRBD2 as a possible D gene (6 bases). This CDR3 contains 14 residues. V was pared by 11 bases and J by 6 bases, with 23 bases between. CDR1 and CDR2 from the germline V gene are MNHEY and SMNVEV (reference sequence). For the CDR3, the DNA is TGTGCCGTCCAAAGGCCGGGACTTCAAGGCGAGCAGTACTTC. Translated: CAVQRPGLQGEQYF.

The rearrangement joins TRBV5-4 to TRBJ2-5; perhaps TRBD2 as D (6 bases). The V gene's germline CDR1 is SGHNT and CDR2 YYREEE (reference sequence). Trimming removed 4 bases from V and 5 bases from J, with 24 bases in between. The CDR3 runs 17 residues. CDR3 sequence reads: CASSAPLGSPSGETQYF. CDR3 DNA: TGTGCCAGCAGCGCCCCCCTCGGTAGCCCCAGCGGGGAGACCCAGTACTTC.